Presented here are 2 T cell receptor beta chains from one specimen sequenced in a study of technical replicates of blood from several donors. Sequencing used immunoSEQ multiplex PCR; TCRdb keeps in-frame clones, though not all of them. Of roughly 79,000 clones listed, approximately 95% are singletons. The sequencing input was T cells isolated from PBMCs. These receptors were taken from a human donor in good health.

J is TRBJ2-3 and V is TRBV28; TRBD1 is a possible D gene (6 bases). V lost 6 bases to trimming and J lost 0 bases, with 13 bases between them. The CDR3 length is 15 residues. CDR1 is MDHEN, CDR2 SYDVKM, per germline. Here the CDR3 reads CASRTPGQSTDTQYF. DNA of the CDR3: TGTGCCAGCAGAACACCGGGACAAAGCACAGATACGCAGTATTTT.

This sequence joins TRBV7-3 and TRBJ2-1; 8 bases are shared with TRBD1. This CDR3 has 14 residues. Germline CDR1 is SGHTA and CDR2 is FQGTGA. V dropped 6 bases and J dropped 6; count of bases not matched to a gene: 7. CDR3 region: CASRLDRVGNEQFF. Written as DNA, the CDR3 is TGTGCCAGCAGGTTGGACAGGGTAGGCAATGAGCAGTTCTTC.